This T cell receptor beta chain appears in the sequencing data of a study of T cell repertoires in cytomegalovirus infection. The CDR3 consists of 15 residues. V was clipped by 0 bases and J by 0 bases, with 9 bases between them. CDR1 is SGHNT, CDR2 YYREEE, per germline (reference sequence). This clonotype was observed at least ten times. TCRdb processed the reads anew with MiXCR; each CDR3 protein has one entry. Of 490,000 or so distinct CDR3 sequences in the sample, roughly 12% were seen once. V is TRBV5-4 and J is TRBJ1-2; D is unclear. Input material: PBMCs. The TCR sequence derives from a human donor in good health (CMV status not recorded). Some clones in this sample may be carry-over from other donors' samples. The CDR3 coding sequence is TGTGCCAGCAGCTTGGGCCCAGCCTCTAACTATGGCTACACCTTC. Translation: CASSLGPASNYGYTF.